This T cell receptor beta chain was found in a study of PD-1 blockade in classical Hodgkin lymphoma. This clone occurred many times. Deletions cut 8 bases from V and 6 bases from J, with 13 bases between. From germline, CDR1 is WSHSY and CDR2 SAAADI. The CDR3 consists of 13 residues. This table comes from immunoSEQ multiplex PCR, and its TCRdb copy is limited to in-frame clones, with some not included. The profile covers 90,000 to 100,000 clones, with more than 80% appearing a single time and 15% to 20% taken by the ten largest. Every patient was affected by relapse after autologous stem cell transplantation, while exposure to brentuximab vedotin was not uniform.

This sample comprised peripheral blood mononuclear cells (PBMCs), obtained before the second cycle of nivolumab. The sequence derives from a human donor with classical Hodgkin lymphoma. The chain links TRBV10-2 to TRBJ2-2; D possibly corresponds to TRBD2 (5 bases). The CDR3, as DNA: TGCGCCAGCCGGAGATCGAGGGCCGGGGAGCTGTTTTTT. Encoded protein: CASRRSRAGELFF.